This passage covers 8 T cell receptor beta chains from one sample sequenced in a study of MAIT cells during Salmonella Paratyphi A infection. Whole-study results and caveats: Oligoclonal MAIT cells preferred TRBV20 and TRBV6, with usage seemingly unaffected by infection.

The time point was: before S. Paratyphi A challenge (baseline). MAIT cells were sorted by flow cytometry as Valpha7.2+ CD161+ T cells. The antigens these receptors bind are not known. TCRdb reprocessed the 5' RACE reads with MiXCR, giving one entry per CDR3 protein. The sample contains over 600 distinct CDR3 sequences, over 25% of which appear only once. Here the sequenced sample was MAIT cells from blood, taken at the first sampling point of the challenge study. All receptors come from a person between 18 and 70 years old who was deliberately infected with Salmonella Paratyphi A in a paratyphoid fever challenge study.

A word on this clonotype: Without the conserved terminal phenylalanine or tryptophan, this CDR3 likely stems from a read error. It is unclear where the CDR3 begins or ends on the DNA, so no DNA is shown, and the CDR3 is as TCRdb lists it. The rearrangement uses TRBV6-4 and TRBJ1-5. The CDR3 length equals 13 residues, ends included. Looked up from germline, CDR1 is MRHNA and CDR2 is SNTAGT. CDR3 region: CASRTESNQTQQG.

The chain links TRBV6-6 to TRBJ2-2; 7 bases match TRBD2. Germline V gives CDR1 MNHNY, CDR2 SVGAGI (reference sequence). This CDR3 is built from 14 residues. The V gene end was trimmed by 7 bases and the J gene end by 7 bases; junction bases not matched to a gene: 9. The CDR3 protein is CASKARELVGELFF. CDR3 bases: TGTGCCAGCAAGGCGCGGGAGCTGGTCGGGGAGCTGTTTTTT.

Relative to its sample, this clonotype is large. This chain connects TRBV6-4 to TRBJ2-1; 11 bases line up with TRBD2. The length of the CDR3 is 15 residues. The germline CDR1 and CDR2 sequences are MRHNA and SNTAGT. Losses at the gene ends were 5 bases for V and 6 bases for J; bases not matched to a gene: 6. This CDR3 reads CASSSLAGGINEQFF. CDR3 sequence (DNA): TGTGCCAGCAGTTCTCTAGCGGGAGGTATCAATGAGCAGTTCTTC.

This clonotype was counted between two and nine times. The rearrangement joins TRBV6-4 to TRBJ2-2; D is undetermined. The length of the CDR3 is 13 residues. From germline, CDR1 is MRHNA and CDR2 SNTAGT. Trimming took off 0 bases at V and 6 bases at J, with 5 bases between the two ends. This CDR3 is CASSDSSSGELFF. CDR3 sequence (DNA): TGTGCCAGCAGTGACTCTAGCTCCGGGGAGCTGTTTTTT.

There are many counts of this clonotype. V usage is TRBV29-1 and J usage is TRBJ2-1; D unresolved. The germline CDR1 and CDR2 sequences are SQVTM and ANQGSEA. V lost 3 bases and J lost 0, with 12 bases in between. There are 15 residues in the CDR3. The CDR3 DNA reads TGCAGCGTTGATGAAGGTATAAGCTCCTACAATGAGCAGTTCTTC. This codes for CSVDEGISSYNEQFF.

V gene TRBV28 combines with J gene TRBJ2-7; D is unclear. CDR1 MDHEN and CDR2 SYDVKM come from the germline V gene. CDR3 length equals 12 residues. Between the trimmed V and J ends, which lost 6 bases and 6 bases, there was a span of 12 bases. The chain's CDR3 is CASSLVLVEQYF. For the CDR3, the DNA is TGTGCCAGCAGCTTAGTTCTTGTCGAGCAGTACTTC.

Only a few counts were recorded for this clonotype. The chain's CDR3 is CASSESSGIPNEQYF. The CDR3 coding sequence is TGTGCCAGCAGTGAATCGAGCGGGATTCCGAACGAGCAGTACTTC. The rearrangement joins TRBV6-1 to TRBJ2-7; 7 bases are a match to TRBD2. V lost 2 bases and J lost 5; bases outside the gene matches: 9. The V gene's germline CDR1 is MNHNS and CDR2 SASEGT. There are 15 residues in the CDR3.

The J gene is TRBJ2-5, the V gene TRBV7-2; the match to TRBD2 covers 7 bases. The CDR3 is 17 residues long. Germline trimming cut 4 bases from V and 1 base from J; bases unmatched to any gene: 12. CDR1 SGHTA and CDR2 FQGNSA come from the germline V gene. The CDR3 region is CASSSGLLANGQETQYF. The CDR3 nucleotides read TGTGCCAGCAGCTCGGGCCTACTAGCGAATGGCCAAGAGACCCAGTACTTC. The whole variable domain, filled in from reference TRBV7-2 and TRBJ2-5, reads GAGVSQSPSNKVTEKGKDVELRCDPISGHTALYWYRQSLGQGLEFLIYFQGNSAPDKSGLPSDRFSAERTGGSVSTLTIQRTQQEDSAVYLCASSSGLLANGQETQYFGPGTRLLVL.